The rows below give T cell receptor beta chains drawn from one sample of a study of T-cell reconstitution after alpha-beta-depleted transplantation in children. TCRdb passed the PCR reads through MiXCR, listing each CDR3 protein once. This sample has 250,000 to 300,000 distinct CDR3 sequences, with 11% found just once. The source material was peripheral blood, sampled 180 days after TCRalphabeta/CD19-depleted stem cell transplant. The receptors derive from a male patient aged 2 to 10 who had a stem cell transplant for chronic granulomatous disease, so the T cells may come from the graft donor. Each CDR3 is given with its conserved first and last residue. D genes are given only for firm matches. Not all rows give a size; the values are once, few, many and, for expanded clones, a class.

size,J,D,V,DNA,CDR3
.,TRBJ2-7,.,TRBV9,TGTGCCAGCAGCGATGACAAACCTCCCCTTTACGAGCAGTACTTC,CASSDDKPPLYEQYF
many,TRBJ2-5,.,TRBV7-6,TGTGCCAGCACCTTGAGGGCATCGGGACACGTCCAAGAGACCCAGTACTTC,CASTLRASGHVQETQYF
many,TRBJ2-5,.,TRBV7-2,TGTGCCAGCAGCCAGACGAGGGCCCAAGAGACCCAGTACTTC,CASSQTRAQETQYF
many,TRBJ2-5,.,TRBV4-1,TGCGCCAGCAGCCAAGATGGGGCCAGACAAGAGACCCAGTACTTC,CASSQDGARQETQYF
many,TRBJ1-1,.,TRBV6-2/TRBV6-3,TGTGCCAGCACCCCGGGGAACACTGAAGCTTTCTTT,CASTPGNTEAFF
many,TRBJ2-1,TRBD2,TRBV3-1,TGTGCCAGCAGCCCTCTAAGGACTAGCGGGAGGGGTCTGGACAATGAGCAGTTCTTC,CASSPLRTSGRGLDNEQFF
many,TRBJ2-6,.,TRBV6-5,TGTGCCAGCAGTTACAGGGACCCAGCCTCTGGGGCCAACGTCCTGACTTTC,CASSYRDPASGANVLTF
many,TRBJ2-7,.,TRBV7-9,TGTGCCAGCAGCTTGCCTAGCGAGCACTACGAGCAGTACTTC,CASSLPSEHYEQYF
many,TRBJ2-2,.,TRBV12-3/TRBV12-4,TGTGCCAGCAATTTGAGACAGTACACCGGGGAGCTGTTTTTT,CASNLRQYTGELFF
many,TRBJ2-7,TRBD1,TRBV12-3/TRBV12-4,TGTGCCAGCAGTCCCGGACAGGGGATCGGCGAGCAGTACTTC,CASSPGQGIGEQYF
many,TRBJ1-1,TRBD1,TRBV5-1,TGCGCCAGCAGCTTCGGGACAGGGGTTGGCACTGAAGCTTTCTTT,CASSFGTGVGTEAFF
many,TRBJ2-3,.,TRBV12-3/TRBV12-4,TGTGCCAGCACCTTTAATGGGGGCACAGATACGCAGTATTTT,CASTFNGGTDTQYF
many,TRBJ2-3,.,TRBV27,TGTGCCAGCAGTTATACTGGGACAGATACGCAGTATTTT,CASSYTGTDTQYF
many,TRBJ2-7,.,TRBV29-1,TGCAGCGTCCGGGACCCTAGCTACGAGCAGTACTTC,CSVRDPSYEQYF
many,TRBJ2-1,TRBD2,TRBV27,TGTGCCAGCAGTTTACCGGGACTAGGACACAATGAGCAGTTCTTC,CASSLPGLGHNEQFF
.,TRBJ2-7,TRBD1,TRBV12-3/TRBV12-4,TGTGCCAGCAGCCAAGGGACAGGGAAGGTTTCCTACGAGCAGTACTTC,CASSQGTGKVSYEQYF
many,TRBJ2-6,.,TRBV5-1,TGCGCCAGCAGCTTGGATAGCTCTGGGGCCAACGTCCTGACTTTC,CASSLDSSGANVLTF
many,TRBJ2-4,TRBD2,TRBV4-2,TGTGCCAGCAGCCCACTTAGCGGGAGCGTTGGTGACATTCAGTACTTC,CASSPLSGSVGDIQYF
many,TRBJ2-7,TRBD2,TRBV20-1,TGTTGCTCCGGACTAGCGGGATCCTACGAGCAGTACTTC,CCSGLAGSYEQYF
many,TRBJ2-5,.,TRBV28,TGTGCCAGCAGTCCCGGACAGTCCCAGAGGGAGACCCAGTACTTC,CASSPGQSQRETQYF
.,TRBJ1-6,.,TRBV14,TGTGCCAGCAGCGCGGACAGTTATTCACCCCTCCACTTT,CASSADSYSPLHF
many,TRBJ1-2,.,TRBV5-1,TGCGCCAGCAGATCAGACACTAACTATGGCTACACCTTC,CASRSDTNYGYTF
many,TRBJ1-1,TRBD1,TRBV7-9,TGTGCCAGCCGCAACAGGGGGTGGAACACTGAAGCTTTCTTT,CASRNRGWNTEAFF
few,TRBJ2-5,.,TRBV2,TGTGCCAGCAGGGGGGTAGTACAAGAGACCCAGTACTTC,CASRGVVQETQYF
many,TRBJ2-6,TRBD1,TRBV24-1,TGTGCCACCAGTGACGTACAGACAGGGCCCTCTGGGGCCAACGTCCTGACTTTC,CATSDVQTGPSGANVLTF
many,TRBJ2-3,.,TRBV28,TGTGCCAGCAGTTTGGAAGTCGGGTCTAGATGGTATTTT,CASSLEVGSRWYF
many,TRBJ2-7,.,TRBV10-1,TGCGCCAGCAGTGAAAGACCGAACGACGAGCAGTACTTC,CASSERPNDEQYF
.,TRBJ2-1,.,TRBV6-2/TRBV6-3,TGTGCCAGCAGTTTTACTAGGGATGAGCAGTTCTTC,CASSFTRDEQFF
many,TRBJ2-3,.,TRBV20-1,TGCAGTGCTAGAGCGGCTAGAACAGATACGCAGTATTTT,CSARAARTDTQYF
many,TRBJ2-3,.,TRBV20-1,TGCAGTGCTAGAGATTTTCGGAAGTCTAGCACAGATACGCAGTATTTT,CSARDFRKSSTDTQYF
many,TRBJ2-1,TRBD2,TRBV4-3,TGCGCCAGCAGCGCACGCCTAGCGGAGAGAGTCAATGAGCAGTTCTTC,CASSARLAERVNEQFF
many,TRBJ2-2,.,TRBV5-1,TGCGCCAGCAGGGCTTCGAACACCGGGGAGCTGTTTTTT,CASRASNTGELFF